The clone carrying this TCR beta chain was seen repeatedly, ten times or more. Its antigen is not identified. This beta chain is off target for a library built for alpha chains, so its abundance means little. One entry per CDR3 protein results from TCRdb running MiXCR on the 5' RACE reads. The sample has approximately 11,000 distinct CDR3 sequences; less than 5.5% are singletons. Time point meaning: sample taken at primary tumor resection. TCRs were sequenced from unsorted whole RNA of tumor, nontumor lung or PBMC. The entry originates in a study of spatial heterogeneity in lung cancer. Overall study results and limits: Mutation tallies in tumors tracked expanded intratumoral alpha and beta TCR counts.

The sequences come from lung tumor tissue, collected at surgery. The origin of this receptor is a male donor with early-stage non-small cell lung cancer.

This chain's CDR3 is CSARFDRLQYF. In nucleotides, the CDR3 is TGCAGTGCTAGATTCGATAGATTACAGTACTTC. J is TRBJ2-7 and V is TRBV20-1; the D is unclear. The CDR3 covers 11 residues. Trimming took off 2 bases at V and 10 bases at J, with 12 bases between the two ends. Germline V lookup: CDR1 DFQATT, CDR2 SNEGSKA (reference sequence).